A selection of T cell receptor beta chains follows, all from one sample in a study of T cells after yellow fever vaccination. TCRdb reanalysed the 5' RACE reads using MiXCR and keeps one entry per CDR3 protein. The data contain some 110,000 distinct CDR3 sequences, about 7% of them singletons. This specimen was CD4+ T cells sorted from PBMCs, taken about 49 days after the first yellow fever vaccination. These receptors all stem from a man aged 18 to 29 who received the YFV17D yellow fever vaccine. CDR3s include the opening cysteine and the closing phenylalanine or tryptophan. D genes are given only for firm matches. Some rows mark clone size as missing; the rest say once, few, many or name a class of expanded clone.

d_call j_call v_call clone_size cdr3_aa cdr3_nt
- TRBJ2-5 TRBV5-1 many CASSLGQETQYF TGTGCCAGCAGCTTAGGACAAGAGACCCAGTACTTC
- TRBJ1-1 TRBV7-3 many CASSLMAGTEAFF TGTGCCAGCAGCTTAATGGCGGGAACTGAAGCTTTCTTT
TRBD1 TRBJ2-1 TRBV7-2 many CASSRQGSYNEQFF TGTGCCAGCAGTCGACAGGGATCCTACAATGAGCAGTTCTTC
- TRBJ2-5 TRBV6-6 many CASSYSPGTQYF TGTGCCAGCAGTTACTCGCCCGGGACCCAGTACTTC
- TRBJ1-2 TRBV5-1 few CASSPDGRYGYTF TGCGCCAGCAGTCCAGACGGTCGCTATGGCTACACCTTC
TRBD2 TRBJ2-2 TRBV7-3 many CASSLFGLAGDGTGELFF TGTGCCAGCAGCTTATTCGGACTAGCGGGGGATGGCACCGGGGAGCTGTTTTTT
- TRBJ1-3 TRBV5-1 many CASSRGTISSGNTIYF TGCGCCAGCAGCCGAGGAACCATTAGCTCTGGAAACACCATATATTTT
- TRBJ2-5 TRBV6-2/TRBV6-3 many CASSYGRGLRETQYF TGTGCCAGCAGTTACGGACGGGGTTTGAGGGAGACCCAGTACTTC
- TRBJ2-7 TRBV20-1 many CSARSSVYEQYF TGCAGTGCTCGTTCTTCGGTTTACGAGCAGTACTTC
- TRBJ1-1 TRBV4-1 many CASSQGGWQKNTEAFF TGCGCCAGCAGCCAAGGAGGTTGGCAGAAGAACACTGAAGCTTTCTTT
- TRBJ2-5 TRBV30 many CAWSVPETQYF TGTGCCTGGAGTGTACCGGAGACCCAGTACTTC
TRBD1 TRBJ1-5 TRBV7-8 many CASSSGGGGSNQPQHF TGTGCCAGCAGCAGTGGAGGGGGCGGAAGCAATCAGCCCCAGCATTTT
TRBD2 TRBJ2-3 TRBV5-1 many CASSFGLEADTQYF TGCGCCAGCAGCTTTGGACTAGAGGCAGATACGCAGTATTTT
- TRBJ1-2 TRBV20-1 many CSALGPGASLYGYTF TGCAGTGCTTTGGGACCGGGGGCAAGCCTTTATGGCTACACCTTC
TRBD2 TRBJ2-5 TRBV3-1 many CASSRGGASETQYF TGTGCCAGCAGCCGCGGGGGGGCGTCGGAGACCCAGTACTTC
- TRBJ2-2 TRBV4-2 many CASSQVGITGELFF TGTGCCAGCAGCCAAGTCGGGATCACCGGGGAGCTGTTTTTT
- TRBJ2-2 TRBV5-5 - CASSLGLFTGELFF TGTGCCAGCAGCCTTGGGCTCTTCACCGGGGAGCTGTTTTTT
- TRBJ2-2 TRBV3-1 many CASSQVLRSNTGELFF TGTGCCAGCAGCCAAGTTCTAAGATCGAACACCGGGGAGCTGTTTTTT
- TRBJ1-1 TRBV20-1 many CSARVRGTEAFF TGCAGTGCTAGAGTACGAGGAACTGAAGCTTTCTTT
- TRBJ2-5 TRBV20-1 many CSASRAGRQETQYF TGCAGTGCTAGTAGGGCGGGACGGCAAGAGACCCAGTACTTC
- TRBJ2-3 TRBV5-6 many CASSVARGTSTDTQYF TGTGCCAGCAGCGTTGCCCGGGGAACGAGCACAGATACGCAGTATTTT
- TRBJ1-2 TRBV10-3 many CAIRRGYTF TGTGCCATCCGAAGGGGCTACACCTTC
TRBD1 TRBJ2-7 TRBV6-5 many CASSYFGQGSYEQYF TGTGCCAGCAGTTATTTTGGACAGGGCTCCTACGAGCAGTACTTC
- TRBJ1-6 TRBV3-1 many CASSQAEWAPLHF TGTGCCAGCAGCCAAGCGGAGTGGGCACCCCTCCACTTT
TRBD1 TRBJ2-1 TRBV2 many CASRAGTDNFGQFF TGTGCCAGCAGAGCCGGGACAGACAACTTTGGGCAGTTCTTC
- TRBJ2-6 TRBV19 many CASSITGANVLTF TGTGCCAGTAGTATTACTGGGGCCAACGTCCTGACTTTC
TRBD2 TRBJ2-1 TRBV10-3 many CAISDGGGGNEQFF TGTGCCATCAGTGATGGCGGGGGGGGCAATGAGCAGTTCTTC
TRBD1 TRBJ2-1 TRBV5-1 many CASSLAPTGFPSEQFF TGCGCCAGCAGCTTGGCCCCGACAGGGTTCCCGAGTGAGCAGTTCTTC
TRBD1 TRBJ2-5 TRBV7-8 many CASSPNPGQGAETQYF TGTGCCAGCAGCCCAAACCCGGGACAGGGGGCGGAGACCCAGTACTTC
TRBD2 TRBJ2-3 TRBV20-1 many CSARRSGGNTDTQYF TGCAGTGCTCGCCGCAGCGGGGGGAACACAGATACGCAGTATTTT
- TRBJ1-4 TRBV5-4 - CASSLAGAEKLFF TGTGCCAGCAGCTTGGCGGGGGCTGAAAAACTGTTTTTT
- TRBJ2-7 TRBV20-1 many CSASFEGYEQYF TGCAGTGCTAGTTTCGAGGGCTACGAGCAGTACTTC
- TRBJ1-5 TRBV7-2 many CASSFSNQPQHF TGTGCCAGCAGCTTCAGCAATCAGCCCCAGCATTTT
TRBD1 TRBJ1-4 TRBV11-2 - CASSSIRGRGEKLFF TGTGCCAGCAGCTCCATCAGGGGGCGAGGTGAAAAACTGTTTTTT
- TRBJ1-1 TRBV3-1 - CASGGGDHTEAFF TGTGCCAGCGGGGGGGGGGATCACACTGAAGCTTTCTTT
- TRBJ2-5 TRBV7-3 many CASSLTRGEETQYF TGTGCCAGCAGCTTAACGAGGGGGGAAGAGACCCAGTACTTC
- TRBJ1-6 TRBV27 many CASSLWASRRSYNSPLHF TGTGCCAGCAGTTTATGGGCCAGCCGTCGGTCCTATAATTCACCCCTCCACTTT
- TRBJ1-5 TRBV7-8 many CASSQEASQPQHF TGTGCCAGCAGCCAGGAGGCCAGCCAGCCCCAGCATTTT
TRBD1 TRBJ1-1 TRBV5-1 many CASSKTGSGTEAFF TGCGCCAGCAGCAAGACAGGGTCGGGCACTGAAGCTTTCTTT
TRBD1 TRBJ2-5 TRBV5-1 many CASSPGTANQETQYF TGCGCCAGCAGCCCCGGGACAGCGAACCAAGAGACCCAGTACTTC
TRBD1 TRBJ1-1 TRBV11-2 - CASSPRQGNTEAFF TGTGCCAGCAGCCCCCGACAGGGGAACACTGAAGCTTTCTTT
TRBD2 TRBJ2-1 TRBV12-3/TRBV12-4 few CACTAGTSIAGSYNEQFF TGTGCCTGCACCGCCGGGACTAGCATTGCCGGCTCCTACAATGAGCAGTTCTTC